This paragraph covers one TCR beta chain sequence. Its antigen is not identified. This sample stems from a study of T cell responses to AZD1222 COVID-19 vaccine. Broader study findings: The donors showed a predominance of white British ancestry and of females, with possible underestimation of clonal diversity. Baseline seropositives among AZD1222 recipients totaled only five or six.

The ends lost 4 bases at V and 4 bases at J; junction bases unmatched: 12. The germline CDR1 and CDR2 sequences are SGHRS and YFSETQ. This CDR3 region has 17 residues. Using immunoSEQ multiplex PCR, the repertoire was profiled, and TCRdb retains in-frame clones only, with some absent. The sample records roughly 200,000 clones, about 92% being singletons. This receptor was identified in an adult who received the MenACWY meningococcal vaccine as a control. V gene TRBV5-1 combines with J gene TRBJ2-1, with TRBD2 matching over 9 bases. The specimen comprised peripheral blood, sampled 28 days after the second dose of the MenACWY control vaccine. The CDR3, as DNA: TGCGCCAGCAGCCCCAAACCTCGACTAGCGGAGTACAATGAGCAGTTCTTC. It specifies CASSPKPRLAEYNEQFF.